Below, 29 T cell receptor beta chains from the same sample are listed, as sequenced in a study of shared T cell receptors in the human thymus. Sequencing was performed with immunoSEQ multiplex PCR; in TCRdb, only in-frame clones are kept and a portion is missing. Found here are 540,000 or so clones, about 80% of them singletons; the top ten hold more than 0.01%. The sample was also reused in another study, on human thymus T cells.

Sequencing was performed on thymocytes. The receptors stem from a boy younger than two with a congenital heart defect.

CDR3 residues: CASSLGLAGGPPETQYF. In DNA, the CDR3 is TGTGCCAGCAGCCTGGGACTAGCGGGAGGGCCCCCAGAGACCCAGTACTTC. This sequence joins TRBV16 and TRBJ2-5; 16 bases line up with TRBD2. J was trimmed by 4 bases and V by 4 bases; bases with no gene match: 6. Germline loops: CDR1 KGHSY, CDR2 FQNENV. This CDR3 spans 17 amino acids. Filled out from reference TRBV16 and TRBJ2-5, the complete variable domain reads GEEVAQTPKHLVRGEGQKAKLYCAPIKGHSYVFWYQQVLKNEFKFLISFQNENVFDETGMPKERFSAKCLPNSPCSLEIQATKLEDSAVYFCASSLGLAGGPPETQYFGPGTRLLVL.

The J gene is TRBJ2-3, the V gene TRBV6-1; 9 positions agree with TRBD2. With 2 bases clipped from V and 2 bases from J, the junction kept 5 bases outside the gene matches. The length of the CDR3 is 16 residues. The germline CDR1 and CDR2 sequences are MNHNS and SASEGT. The CDR3 is CASSETTSGDTDTQYF. CDR3 DNA sequence: TGTGCCAGCAGTGAAACGACTAGCGGAGACACAGATACGCAGTATTTT.

V and J are TRBV14 and TRBJ2-7, with 8 bases aligning to TRBD2. Germline V gene data show CDR1 as SGHDN and CDR2 as FVKESK. J was trimmed by 4 bases and V by 0 bases; bases with no gene match: 5. The CDR3 is made up of 15 amino acids. The CDR3, as DNA: TGTGCCAGCAGCCAAGAGGGTACGGGGGGGTACGAGCAGTACTTC. It translates to CASSQEGTGGYEQYF.

CDR3 bases: TGTGCCAGCAGTGGGACAGGGCGAAGCTATGGCTACACCTTC. Translation: CASSGTGRSYGYTF. The chain links TRBV28 to TRBJ1-2, with 9 bases matching TRBD1. CDR1 is MDHEN and CDR2 is SYDVKM in the germline V gene. Trimming cost V 5 bases and J 4 bases; bases outside gene matches: 5. The CDR3 has 14 residues.

The chain is built from TRBV6-5 and TRBJ2-1; 7 nucleotides line up with TRBD2. Losses at the gene ends were 7 bases for V and 14 bases for J; bases not matched to a gene: 11. This CDR3 contains 12 residues. CDR1 is MNHEY and CDR2 is SVGAGI in the germline V gene. The CDR3, as DNA: TGTGCCAGCACCCCCCCGGCAGGGAGGGAGTTCTTC. As protein: CASTPPAGREFF.

The rearrangement joins TRBV7-3 to TRBJ1-1, with D maybe TRBD1 (5 bases). The V end was cut by 5 bases, the J end by 4 bases, with 11 bases between. The germline CDR1 and CDR2 sequences are SGHTA and FQGTGA. This CDR3 contains 13 residues. The CDR3 region has the DNA TGTGCCAGCAGCATCCGGGGGGGCACTGAAGCTTTCTTT. It yields the protein CASSIRGGTEAFF.

V and J are TRBV14 and TRBJ2-7; 7 bases are a match to TRBD2. J was trimmed by 1 base and V by 4 bases; bases with no gene match: 4. The CDR3 is 14 amino acids. Germline assignment: CDR1 SGHDN and CDR2 FVKESK. The CDR3 loop reads CASSPTGRSYEQYF. The CDR3 nucleotides read TGTGCCAGCAGCCCCACCGGGAGGTCCTACGAGCAGTACTTC.

This chain uses TRBV9 with TRBJ2-6, with D perhaps matching TRBD2 (5 bases). V lost 0 bases, J lost 0 bases, and 19 bases lay in between. CDR1 and CDR2 (germline): SGDLS, YYNGEE. The CDR3 runs to 20 residues. This CDR3 is CASSVARRIGNRSGANVLTF. The CDR3 DNA follows: TGTGCCAGCAGCGTAGCCCGTCGAATCGGGAACCGCTCTGGGGCCAACGTCCTGACTTTC.

This rearrangement joins TRBV25-1 to TRBJ2-1; D not certain. Trimming took 9 bases from V and 7 from J, leaving 7 bases between them. The CDR3 runs to 10 residues. The V gene's germline CDR1 is MGHDK and CDR2 SYGVNS. The CDR3 spells CARRGNEQFF. CDR3 DNA: TGTGCCAGGAGAGGTAATGAGCAGTTCTTC.

This chain connects TRBV19 to TRBJ2-4; D is perhaps TRBD1 (5 bases). Germline V gene sequence: CDR1 LNHDA, CDR2 SQIVND (reference sequence). This CDR3 comprises 18 residues. Trimming removed 3 bases from V and 0 bases from J, with 18 bases in between. The CDR3 is CASSIRNLGELAKNIQYF. The CDR3 DNA reads as TGTGCCAGTAGTATTCGCAACTTAGGGGAACTAGCCAAAAACATTCAGTACTTC.

The CDR3 region is CASSPEDQPQHF. The CDR3 DNA sequence: TGCGCCAGCAGTCCCGAGGATCAGCCCCAGCATTTT. The chain joins TRBV23-1 to TRBJ1-5; unclear D gene. TRBV23-1 is an open reading frame whose function is uncertain. This CDR3 is 12 amino acids long. Trimming removed 4 bases from V and 5 bases from J, with 6 bases in between.

The V gene is TRBV6-5, the J gene TRBJ2-7, with 8 bases that match TRBD2. This CDR3 comprises 14 residues. Germline-derived CDR1 and CDR2 are MNHEY and SVGAGI. J lost 7 bases, V lost 2 bases, and 7 bases had no gene match. This chain's CDR3 is CASSYGLAGGEQYF. CDR3 nucleotide sequence: TGTGCCAGCAGTTACGGGCTAGCGGGCGGGGAGCAGTACTTC.

The chain employs TRBV2 and TRBJ2-5; TRBD2 might be the D (5 bases). The V and J ends lost 8 bases and 4 bases respectively, with 26 bases between them. The CDR3 consists of 17 residues. Per germline, CDR1 SNHLY and CDR2 FYNNEI. This CDR3 is CASLHTPPQLVLETQYF. DNA for the CDR3: TGTGCCAGCCTTCACACTCCACCACAACTAGTCCTAGAGACCCAGTACTTC.

The chain links TRBV27 to TRBJ1-1; D remains unclear. V lost 2 bases to trimming and J lost 1 base, with 5 bases between them. This CDR3 has 13 residues. Germline V gives CDR1 MNHEY, CDR2 SMNVEV (reference sequence). In DNA form, the CDR3 reads TGTGCCAGCAGTTTAGGCCCGAACACTGAAGCTTTCTTT. This codes for CASSLGPNTEAFF.

The chain is built from TRBV4-3 and TRBJ2-5; D is possibly TRBD2 (6 bases). The CDR3 spans 15 residues. V lost 3 bases and J lost 6, with 17 bases in between. The germline V gene has CDR1 LGHNA and CDR2 YSLEER. CDR3 DNA: TGCGCCAGCAGCCATTCATCGACTAGTTTAAAGACCCAGTACTTC. Its protein is CASSHSSTSLKTQYF.

V and J are TRBV6-1 and TRBJ2-7; TRBD2 aligns across 7 bases. CDR1 is MNHNS and CDR2 is SASEGT in the germline V gene. The junction had 6 bases not matched to a gene; V was cut back by 4 bases and J by 0 bases. This CDR3 has 15 amino acids. CDR3 nucleotides: TGTGCCAGCAGTGGGGGGAGGGAGCCCTCCTACGAGCAGTACTTC. It is translated as CASSGGREPSYEQYF.

The V gene is TRBV2, the J gene TRBJ1-3; 8 bases match TRBD1. Germline values: CDR1 SNHLY, CDR2 FYNNEI. The CDR3 is 14 amino acids. The V segment lost 5 bases and the J segment 4 bases; nucleotides outside the gene matches: 4. In DNA form, the CDR3 reads TGTGCCAGCAGTCGGACAGGGTACGGAAACACCATATATTTT. It specifies CASSRTGYGNTIYF.

The V gene is TRBV6-1, the J gene TRBJ2-5; 9 bases agree with TRBD2. V lost 2 bases and J lost 1; bases outside the gene matches: 2. Germline V gene data show CDR1 as MNHNS and CDR2 as SASEGT. CDR3 length: 15 residues. CDR3 coding DNA: TGTGCCAGCAGTGAACGACTAGCGGCCCAAGAGACCCAGTACTTC. This codes for CASSERLAAQETQYF.

This sequence joins TRBV6-5 and TRBJ1-2; D gene uncertain. Deletions cut 6 bases from V and 4 bases from J, with 6 bases between. Germline V gene data show CDR1 as MNHEY and CDR2 as SVGAGI. The CDR3 length is 11 residues. CDR3 coding DNA: TGTGCCAGCAGATCCATCTATGGCTACACCTTC. This codes for CASRSIYGYTF.

This sequence joins TRBV28 and TRBJ2-1; D gene uncertain. The CDR3 is 13 amino acids. V was trimmed by 6 bases and J by 1 base, leaving 7 bases between them. CDR1 and CDR2 (germline): MDHEN, SYDVKM. CDR3 bases: TGTGCCAGCAGCGGGTCATCCTACAATGAGCAGTTCTTC. This sequence encodes CASSGSSYNEQFF.

The V gene is TRBV7-9, the J gene TRBJ1-1; 12 positions match TRBD1. The germline V gene has CDR1 SEHNR and CDR2 FQNEAQ (reference sequence). Losses at the gene ends were 5 bases for V and 6 bases for J; bases not matched to a gene: 19. This CDR3 has 19 residues. This CDR3 is CASSREPGQGARRCSEAFF. CDR3 bases: TGTGCCAGCAGCCGTGAGCCGGGACAGGGGGCCAGAAGATGCTCTGAAGCTTTCTTT.

The rearrangement uses TRBV4-3 and TRBJ2-7, with 9 bases fitting TRBD2. The CDR3 extends over 20 amino acids. Germline assignment: CDR1 LGHNA and CDR2 YSLEER. J gave up 0 bases and V 0 bases, and 15 bases lay outside the gene matches. This chain's CDR3 is CASSQDIGQGEREDSYEQYF. The CDR3 DNA follows: TGCGCCAGCAGCCAAGATATTGGGCAGGGCGAGCGGGAGGACTCCTACGAGCAGTACTTC.

This clone was recorded once. One end of the junction is discordant with germline, which a read error may explain. V gene TRBV10-2 combines with J gene TRBJ2-7; 7 bases map to TRBD2. CDR3 length: 17 amino acids. Germline V gene sequence: CDR1 WSHSY, CDR2 SAAADI. The CDR3 protein is CASSEKALRAGSFEQYF. In DNA, the CDR3 is TGCGCCAGCAGTGAGAAGGCCCTTAGAGCGGGGTCCTTCGAGCAGTACTTC.

The chain carries TRBV5-4 and TRBJ1-2; 7 bases match TRBD1. V shed 1 base, J shed 4 bases, and the junction held 7 bases outside the gene matches. Germline V gene sequence: CDR1 SGHNT, CDR2 YYREEE (reference sequence). The length of the CDR3 is 15 residues. CDR3 sequence (DNA): TGTGCCAGCAGCTTGAAGGGGGCGCGTGGCTATGGCTACACCTTC. It yields the protein CASSLKGARGYGYTF.

The table lists this clone with a count of one. This chain connects TRBV7-9 to TRBJ2-7, with 13 bases lining up with TRBD2. The V segment lost 4 bases and the J segment 6 bases; nucleotides outside the gene matches: 6. The CDR3 loop spans 15 amino acids. The germline CDR1 and CDR2 sequences are SEHNR and FQNEAQ (reference sequence). The CDR3 DNA is TGTGCCAGCAGCTATGGACTAGCGGGAGTTGGCGAGCAGTACTTC. Translated, it gives CASSYGLAGVGEQYF.

This clone was observed a single time. J is TRBJ2-1 and V is TRBV29-1, with 9 bases identical to TRBD2. Germline V gene sequence: CDR1 SQVTM, CDR2 ANQGSEA. The CDR3 runs 15 residues. Trimming at V came to 7 bases and at J to 5 bases, leaving 12 bases not matched to a gene. The CDR3 here is CSGNYSGGLNNEQFF. As DNA, the CDR3 is TGCAGCGGAAATTATAGCGGGGGATTAAACAATGAGCAGTTCTTC.

V and J are TRBV4-3 and TRBJ2-2; 16 nucleotides match TRBD2. V gave up 2 bases and J gave up 1 base; unmatched junction bases: 10. CDR1 and CDR2 from the germline V gene are LGHNA and YSLEER. The CDR3 extends over 21 amino acids. The CDR3 DNA reads as TGCGCCAGCAGCCAACCATGTACCGGGACTAGCGGGAGGGAGAACACCGGGGAGCTGTTTTTT. It codes for CASSQPCTGTSGRENTGELFF.

V gene TRBV30 combines with J gene TRBJ1-3; 7 bases match TRBD1. V was pared by 3 bases and J by 0 bases, with 8 bases of the junction left unmatched. Per germline, CDR1 GTSNPN and CDR2 SVGIG (reference sequence). This CDR3 is built from 16 residues. This CDR3 reads CAWSPTGPCSGNTIYF. DNA for the CDR3: TGTGCCTGGAGCCCGACAGGGCCCTGCTCTGGAAACACCATATATTTT.

This chain connects TRBV5-4 to TRBJ2-3; possible D gene TRBD2, 7 bases. Trimming took off 0 bases at V and 2 bases at J, with 16 bases between the two ends. Germline V gene sequence: CDR1 SGHNT, CDR2 YYREEE (reference sequence). The CDR3 runs to 17 residues. CDR3 sequence: CASSLALGAGDTDTQYF. CDR3 in DNA: TGTGCCAGCAGCTTGGCCTTGGGGGCGGGAGACACAGATACGCAGTATTTT.